What follows describes a single TCR beta chain. Germline assignment: CDR1 LGHDT and CDR2 YNNKEL (reference sequence). Trimming pared 2 bases from V and 0 bases from J, leaving 11 bases between. The CDR3 length is 15 residues. These data originate in a study of Ad26.COV2.S vaccination and SARS-CoV-2 variants. Study-wide background: The donor belonged to the COV1001 Ad26.COV2.S trial arm. Participants got Ad26.COV2.S intramuscularly, once or twice 56 days apart.

Treatment defined: around 19 received Ad26.COV2.S at low or high dose, single or two shots; several received placebo; per-sample allocation not given. Specimens were obtained on day 63 following the first vaccine or placebo injection. Recruitment in Boston yielded a donor of adult age, 18-55 years. Assay used: immunoSEQ multiplex PCR; TCRdb lists only in-frame clones, some missing. This sample has about 680,000 clones, with roughly 90% found just once. The sample in question was peripheral blood, obtained in a trial of Ad26.COV2.S vaccine versus placebo. The rearrangement links TRBV3-1 (or the pseudogene TRBV3-2) to TRBJ2-7, with D possibly TRBD1 on 5 matching bases. The clonotype comes from a person between 18 and 60 years old who received the Ad26.COV2.S COVID-19 vaccine or a placebo. The CDR3 region has the DNA TGTGCCAGCAGCCAATGGACATTGGGCTCCTACGAGCAGTACTTC. Protein sequence: CASSQWTLGSYEQYF.